Listed here is a single T cell receptor (beta chain). Its antigen is undetermined. The data were obtained in a study of Ad26.COV2.S vaccination and SARS-CoV-2 variants. Study-wide results and limits: Placebo recipients and vaccine recipients were similar in non-spike TCR breadth.

Treatment in this sample: around 19 received Ad26.COV2.S at low or high dose, single or two shots; about five received placebo; per-sample allocation not given. All samples were drawn on day 63, counting from the first vaccine or placebo injection. Profiling relied on immunoSEQ multiplex PCR, and the TCRdb table lists in-frame clones only, not all of them. The table records about 480,000 clones, about 83% of them present only once. Germline CDR1 GTSNPN, CDR2 SVGIG (reference sequence). V gave up 0 bases and J gave up 6 bases, with 8 bases separating them. The CDR3 has 12 amino acids. Sample: peripheral blood, taken in a trial of Ad26.COV2.S vaccine versus placebo. The sequence derives from a person between 18 and 65 years old who received the Ad26.COV2.S COVID-19 vaccine or a placebo. The gene calls are TRBV30 and TRBJ1-2, with a possible D match to TRBD1 (5 bases). CDR3 amino acids: CAWSVGVDGYTF. CDR3 nucleotides: TGTGCCTGGAGTGTGGGGGTGGATGGCTACACCTTC. Complete variable domain (other parts from reference TRBV30 and TRBJ1-2): SQTIHQWPATLVQPVGSPLSLECTVEGTSNPNLYWYRQAAGRGLQLLFYSVGIGQISSEVPQNLSASRPQDRQFILSSKKLLLSDSGFYLCAWSVGVDGYTFGSGTRLTVV.